This T cell receptor (beta chain) was captured in a study of beta chain features in type 1 diabetes (dated by TCRdb to about 2018). Context from the whole study: Mean age, gender distribution, total cell number and subset yield did not differ between patients and healthy donors. A total of 107,917,701 sorted cells were examined across all samples, and a strong correlation was observed between cell number per subset and RNA yield. In the study, TCRB repertoires of sorted circulating CD4+ T cell subsets from recently diagnosed type 1 diabetes patients were compared with those of matched healthy donors. Naive and central memory subsets were obtained from all 30 or so donors, but regulatory and stem cell-like memory subsets were isolated from only 8 patients and about 8 healthy donors. The full study reports these points: At VDJ recombination sites, patients with type 1 diabetes made fewer insertions and deleted more nucleotides, a pattern implying thymic rearrangement abnormalities. A moderate but significant shortening of TCRB CDR3 length was observed in type 1 diabetes patients in all four CD4+ subsets. Because small numbers of individuals were included in the HLA sub-analyses, any influence of HLA type on TCRB rearrangement was left unresolved. The naive, central memory and regulatory TCRB repertoires appeared to resemble one another more closely among patients than among healthy donors. Because cDNA was sequenced instead of genomic DNA, highly expressing activated cells could be over-represented, though the groups showed no difference in activation or CD3 levels. Shorter templates might be favored by PCR, yet because patient and control samples were amplified and corrected together, any such skew would affect both groups equally.

In its sample, this clone was seen a few times. The target of this receptor is not known. One base away there is no much larger clone; base qualities are not given. Each donor gave one peripheral blood draw, about 110 mL on average, collected into heparinised tubes. Using a panel that included CD45RO, CCR7, CD25, CD127, CD95 and CD27, naive, central memory, regulatory and stem cell-like memory CD4+ T cells were sorted on a BD FACSAria II. All sorted populations exceeded 98% purity. PBMCs were isolated immediately by Lymphoprep density gradient centrifugation and stained directly without culture. Samples were stained and sorted in pairs, with one healthy donor and one patient per experiment, so that batch effects were minimized. In the germline V gene, CDR1 corresponds to MNHEY and CDR2 to SVGAGI. V trim: 6 bases; J trim: 6 bases; unmatched bases: 6. The CDR3 holds 14 amino acids from the cysteine to the phenylalanine. The sequence is cut down to CDR3 DNA, 42 bases in frame from base 1.

The entire isolated RNA was reverse transcribed using the High Capacity cDNA Reverse Transcription Kit, and thus expressed TCRB transcripts were sequenced. Deep immunoSEQ sequencing was applied to naive, central memory and regulatory T cell samples, giving an average of roughly 3.5 million total reads per sample. After sorted cells were lysed in RLT buffer, RNA was extracted with DNase-treated RNeasy Micro or Mini kits, with the choice depending on cell number. To prevent cross-contamination, every cell subset was processed on its own, while patient and healthy donor samples were processed together. TCRB sequences were amplified from cDNA with the immunoSEQ multiplex PCR, producing 87-bp fragments spanning the CDR3 region. Sequencing of the amplicons was performed on the Illumina HiSeq platform. Per the original workflow: PCR bias was corrected computationally using synthetic template baselines, and reads within Hamming distance 2 were collapsed, with unmergeable singletons discarded. Reads were aligned against IMGT to assign V, D and J genes, CDR3 length and insertions or deletions at six rearrangement sites. Within each subset, clonotype counts were normalized to sorted cell number, and only after that were true diversity and Gini coefficients computed with the tcR R package. The overlap coefficient, calculated on TCRB nucleotide sequences, was used to quantify repertoire sharing. Out-of-frame TCRB sequences from naive cells were analyzed as a proxy for the pre-selection repertoire. The table was pulled from immuneACCESS by TCRdb, which kept in-frame rearrangements only. Such tables lose some clones; where checked, under half of the loss comes from unresolved V genes, and the rest has no known cause. V, J and clone size reflect that table, while D and trimming were determined from the DNA. Recorded for this sample are roughly 290,000 clones; about 15% of them occurred a single time. The ten biggest clones cover around 0.015% of the sample.

The specimen was naive CD4+ T cells from blood. This specimen's cell subset or site label, interpreted: true naive CD4+ T cells. The chain is encoded by TRBV6-5 joined to TRBJ2-4; 9 of the junction bases match TRBD2. The receptor comes from a man aged 18 to 29 with type 1 diabetes. The CDR3 reads as follows: CASRRGGLGNIQYF. The nucleotides read TGTGCCAGCAGGCGGGGGGGGTTGGGAAACATTCAGTACTTC.